This T cell receptor beta chain was captured in a study of shared clonotypes between healthy human individuals. The donor cohort consisted entirely of Caucasian adults residing in Nashville, Tennessee. Naive CD4+ cells were CD45RA-selected; the remaining cells were memory. TCRdb's table, derived via immunoSEQ multiplex PCR, lists solely in-frame clones and lacks some. This table holds 2 million to 2.5 million clones, 95% found once. Trimming stripped 8 bases from V and 5 bases from J, with 14 bases between. Germline CDR1 reads MNHNS; CDR2 reads SASEGT. The CDR3 has 13 residues. This receptor was identified in a man younger than 35 in good health. Source material: naive CD4+ T cells sorted from blood. The subset: CD45RA+ positively selected. The rearrangement links TRBV6-1 to TRBJ2-3; D uncertain. CDR3 sequence reads: CASGSWEKDTQYF. Here the CDR3 DNA reads TGTGCCAGCGGGTCTTGGGAAAAAGATACGCAGTATTTT.